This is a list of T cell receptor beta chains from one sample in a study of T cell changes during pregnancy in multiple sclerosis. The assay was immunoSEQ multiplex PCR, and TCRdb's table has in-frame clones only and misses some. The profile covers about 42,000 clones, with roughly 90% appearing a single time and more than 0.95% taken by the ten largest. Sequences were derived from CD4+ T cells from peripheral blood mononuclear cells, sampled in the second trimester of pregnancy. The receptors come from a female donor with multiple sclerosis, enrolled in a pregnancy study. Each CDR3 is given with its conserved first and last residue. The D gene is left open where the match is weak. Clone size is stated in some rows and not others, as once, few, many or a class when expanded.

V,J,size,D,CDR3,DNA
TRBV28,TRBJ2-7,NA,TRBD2,CASSFSGEPSEQYF,TGTGCCAGCAGTTTTAGCGGGGAACCCTCCGAGCAGTACTTC
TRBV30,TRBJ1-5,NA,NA,CAWSVSGLQPQHF,TGTGCCTGGAGTGTGTCAGGGCTCCAGCCCCAGCATTTT
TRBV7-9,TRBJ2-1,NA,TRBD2,CASRTSGHFSYNEQFF,TGTGCCAGCCGAACTAGCGGTCACTTCTCCTACAATGAGCAGTTCTTC
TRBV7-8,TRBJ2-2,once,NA,CASSSLNTGELFF,TGTGCCAGCAGCTCCCTTAACACCGGGGAGCTGTTTTTT
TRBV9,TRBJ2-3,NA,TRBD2,CASSLSGKSTDTQYF,TGTGCCAGCAGCCTTAGCGGGAAATCCACAGATACGCAGTATTTT
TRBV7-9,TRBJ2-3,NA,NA,CASSSLVGVGPDTQYF,TGTGCCAGCAGCTCTCTAGTCGGGGTGGGTCCAGATACGCAGTATTTT
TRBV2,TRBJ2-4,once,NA,CASTRSLAKNIQYF,TGTGCCAGCACCCGGTCACTAGCCAAAAACATTCAGTACTTC
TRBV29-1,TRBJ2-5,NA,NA,CSVEGPGETQYF,TGCAGCGTTGAGGGGCCCGGGGAGACCCAGTACTTC
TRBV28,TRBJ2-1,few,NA,CASSAQGMMANEQFF,TGTGCCAGCAGTGCTCAGGGGATGATGGCCAATGAGCAGTTCTTC
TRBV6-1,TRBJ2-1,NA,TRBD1,CASSPDRGTYNEQFF,TGTGCCAGCAGTCCGGACAGGGGGACCTACAATGAGCAGTTCTTC
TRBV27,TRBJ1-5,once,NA,CASSLYGQPQHF,TGTGCCAGCAGTTTATACGGTCAGCCCCAGCATTTT
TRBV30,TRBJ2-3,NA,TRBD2,CAWVRGAGVADTQYF,TGTGCCTGGGTCAGAGGGGCGGGAGTCGCAGATACGCAGTATTTT
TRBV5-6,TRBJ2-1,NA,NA,CASSFRAYYNEQFF,TGTGCCAGCAGCTTCAGGGCCTACTACAATGAGCAGTTCTTC
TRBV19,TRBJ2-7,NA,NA,CASSSRDTYYEQYF,TGTGCCAGTAGTTCCCGGGACACATACTACGAGCAGTACTTC